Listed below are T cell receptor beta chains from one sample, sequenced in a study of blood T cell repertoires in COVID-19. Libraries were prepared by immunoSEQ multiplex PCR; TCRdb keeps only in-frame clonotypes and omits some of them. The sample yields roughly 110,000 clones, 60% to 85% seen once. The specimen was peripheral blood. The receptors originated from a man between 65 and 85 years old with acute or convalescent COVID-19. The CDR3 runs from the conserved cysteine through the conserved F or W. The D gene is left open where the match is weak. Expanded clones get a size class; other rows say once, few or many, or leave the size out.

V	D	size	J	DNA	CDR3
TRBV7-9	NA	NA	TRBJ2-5	TGTGCCAGCAGCTTTCTGGGCCGGGATGCGGAGACCCAGTACTTC	CASSFLGRDAETQYF
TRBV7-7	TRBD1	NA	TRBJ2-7	TGTGCTAGCAGCCTGGGACAGGGTGACGAGCAGTACTTC	CASSLGQGDEQYF
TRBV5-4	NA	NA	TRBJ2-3	TGTGCCAGCAGTAAACAGGGAAGCCACCATTTT	CASSKQGSHHF
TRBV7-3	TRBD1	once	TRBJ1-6	TGTGCCAGCAGCACAGGGACAGAATTTTCACCCCTCCACTTT	CASSTGTEFSPLHF
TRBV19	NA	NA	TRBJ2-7	TGTGCCAGTAGTACGGGGTCCCGATCCTACGAGCAGTACTTC	CASSTGSRSYEQYF
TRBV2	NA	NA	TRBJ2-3	TGTGCCAGTCGACAGACCGCCACAGATACGCAGTATTTT	CASRQTATDTQYF
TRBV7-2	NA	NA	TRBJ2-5	TGTGCCAGCAGCTTATCGGAGACCCAGTACTTC	CASSLSETQYF
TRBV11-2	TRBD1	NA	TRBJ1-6	TGTGCCAGCAGCCTCTACTCCGGACAGGCGAATTCACCCCTCCACTTT	CASSLYSGQANSPLHF
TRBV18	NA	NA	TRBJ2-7	TGTGCCAGCTCACCATCCATCACAGGGTACGAGCAGTACTTC	CASSPSITGYEQYF
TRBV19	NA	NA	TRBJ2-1	TGTGCCAGCGGCTACAATGAGCAGTTCTTC	CASGYNEQFF
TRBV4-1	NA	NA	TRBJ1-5	TGCGCCAGCAGCCAAGGTGAGGGTGGATACTACAATCAGCCCCAGCATTTT	CASSQGEGGYYNQPQHF
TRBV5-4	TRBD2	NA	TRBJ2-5	TGTGCCAGCAGCTTCCGAATGGCTAGCGGGGTTCAAGAGACCCAGTACTTC	CASSFRMASGVQETQYF
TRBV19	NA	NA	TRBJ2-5	TGTGCCAGTAGTATACGGGAGACCCAGTACTTC	CASSIRETQYF
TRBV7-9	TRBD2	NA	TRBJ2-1	TGTGCCAGCAGCTCTAGCGGGGGGGCCGCAAATGAGCAGTTCTTC	CASSSSGGAANEQFF
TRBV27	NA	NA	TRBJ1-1	TGTGCCAGCCACCCGGAGGGATTTGTCACTGAAGCTTTCTTT	CASHPEGFVTEAFF
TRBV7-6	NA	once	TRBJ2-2	TGTGCCAGCACCGAGGGAGGAACAGGTCTATTTTCCGGGGAGCTGTTTTTT	CASTEGGTGLFSGELFF
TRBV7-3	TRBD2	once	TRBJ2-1	TGTGCCAGCAGCTTAAACGCGGGGGGCCGGAATGAGCAGTTCTTC	CASSLNAGGRNEQFF
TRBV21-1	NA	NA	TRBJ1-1	TGTGCCAGCAGCACACAGGGGGCGCCCCACACTGAAGCTTTCTTT	CASSTQGAPHTEAFF
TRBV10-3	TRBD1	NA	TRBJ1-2	TGTGCCATCAACAAGGACAGGGTTGACTATGGCTACACCTTC	CAINKDRVDYGYTF